This T cell receptor beta chain appears in the sequencing data of a study of cytomegalovirus exposure and HLA in healthy donors. About the study: The roughly 100 million unique TCR beta sequences, from roughly 180 million T cells, were found by an earlier analysis.

Notes on this clone: Its target is unknown.

Germline-derived CDR1 and CDR2 are LNHNV and YYDKDF (reference sequence). The CDR3 length is 15 residues. V dropped 2 bases and J dropped 4 bases, with 11 bases sitting between them. PCR used 60 Vbeta primers and 13 Jbeta primers. Per the original methods: Later, an analysis found tens of millions of unique TCR beta chains, and around 12 million of these were shared. Here immunoSEQ multiplex PCR was the method, and the copy in TCRdb shows in-frame clones only, minus some. V, J and clone size derive from that table, while D and trimming were established from the DNA sequence. The sample contains 80,000 to 100,000 clones, over 80% of which appear only once. Study-level results: Across donors, presence/absence analyses took sequencing depth to be roughly uniform.

Sequencing was carried out using PBMCs. The V call is TRBV15, the J call TRBJ1-4; perhaps TRBD1 as D (5 bases). The clonotype was recovered from a female donor in good health and CMV-seropositive. The CDR3 nucleotides are TGTGCCACCAGCAGATCCGCAGGGATTAATGAAAAACTGTTTTTT. This sequence encodes CATSRSAGINEKLFF.